The 13 T cell receptor beta chains below all came from one sample that was sequenced in a study of T cells expressing NK-cell markers. TCRdb reworked the 5' RACE reads into one entry per CDR3 protein, no DNA. The sample's table shows a few hundred thousand distinct CDR3 sequences. Input material: blood T cells: a sorted CD56 or NKG2C T cell subset, CD4+ or CD8+ T cells, or bulk PBMC T cells (not recorded which). The origin of the receptors is a woman between 45 and 65 years old in good health.

The chain combines TRBV7-8 with TRBJ1-5. The V gene's germline CDR1 is SGHVS and CDR2 FQNEAQ. The CDR3 runs 15 residues. The CDR3 sequence is CASSPITGHSQPQHF. The full variable domain, its missing parts supplied by reference TRBV7-8 and TRBJ1-5, is GAGVSQSPRYKVAKRGQDVALRCDPISGHVSLFWYQQALGQGPEFLTYFQNEAQLDKSGLPSDRFFAERPEGSVSTLKIQRTQQEDSAVYLCASSPITGHSQPQHFGDGTRLSIL.

The chain recombines TRBV19 with TRBJ2-1; TCRdb's assignment of TRBD1 cannot be checked, as there is no DNA. This CDR3 spans 16 amino acids. The V gene's germline CDR1 is LNHDA and CDR2 SQIVND (reference sequence). The CDR3 spells CASSWSAPGPPNEQFF.

This chain connects TRBV24-1 to TRBJ2-2; TCRdb indicates TRBD1, and absent DNA this call remains unverified. This CDR3 has 12 residues. Germline CDR1 is KGHDR and CDR2 is SFDVKD. CDR3 loop: CATRRGGGELFF.

The V call is TRBV12-3 or TRBV12-4, the J call TRBJ2-1; no DNA is available, so the TRBD2 call from TCRdb remains unchecked. CDR3 length: 18 residues. The CDR3: CASSFYELAPYSYNEQFF.

The chain couples TRBV5-1 to TRBJ2-2; TCRdb's assignment of TRBD2 cannot be checked, as there is no DNA. This CDR3 is 16 amino acids long. Germline V gives CDR1 SGHRS, CDR2 YFSETQ. CDR3: CASSLVGSVDTGELFF.

CDR3 sequence: CSASPASGLPTDTQYF. The V and J genes are TRBV20-1 and TRBJ2-3; the TCRdb call, TRBD2, lacks DNA for checking. Germline values: CDR1 DFQATT, CDR2 SNEGSKA (reference sequence). This CDR3 has 16 amino acids.

CDR3 sequence: CASSPGGRAREQYF. V is TRBV18 and J is TRBJ2-7; TCRdb's D gene call, TRBD2, goes unchecked for lack of DNA. The CDR3 contains 14 residues. Germline V gene lookup returns CDR1 KGHSH and CDR2 LQKENI.

The rearrangement uses TRBV20-1 and TRBJ2-1; the D call from TCRdb, TRBD2, cannot be confirmed without DNA. CDR3 length equals 16 residues. From germline, CDR1 is DFQATT and CDR2 SNEGSKA (reference sequence). CDR3 loop: CSARISGRSSYNEQFF.

V usage is TRBV5-1 and J usage is TRBJ2-3; TCRdb lists TRBD2, though no DNA is available to test this call. Germline V gene data show CDR1 as SGHRS and CDR2 as YFSETQ. The CDR3 has 19 amino acids. CDR3 protein: CASSPIKRGGIFGTDTQYF.

The gene calls are TRBV7-3 and TRBJ2-1; with no DNA, the TCRdb D assignment of TRBD2 cannot be verified. The V gene's germline CDR1 is SGHTA and CDR2 FQGTGA. The CDR3 has 18 amino acids. The CDR3 spells CASSYGGTSGSSYNEQFF.

The chain recombines TRBV5-1 with TRBJ2-2; without DNA, the TCRdb call of TRBD1 cannot be checked. The CDR3 extends over 16 amino acids. Germline-derived CDR1 and CDR2 are SGHRS and YFSETQ. CDR3 region: CASSRGQGVETGELFF.

V gene TRBV10-3 combines with J gene TRBJ2-7; lacking DNA, the TRBD1 call made by TCRdb goes unchecked. The CDR3 covers 11 residues. The germline gives CDR1 ENHRY, CDR2 SYGVKD. This CDR3 is CATGAIEEQYF.

This chain links TRBV29-1 with TRBJ2-7; the D call of TRBD1 rests on TCRdb alone, since no DNA is present to check it. The CDR3 runs to 13 residues. CDR1 and CDR2 (germline): SQVTM, ANQGSEA. CDR3: CSVSGTGGDEQYF.